This T cell receptor beta chain was identified during a study of blood T cell repertoires in COVID-19. In the source study's methods: Quantification of nucleated cells was approximated via reference gene primer amplification. Assay: immunoSEQ multiplex PCR; the TCRdb copy retains only in-frame clones and omits some. The V and J calls and clone size were taken over from that table, and D and trimming were inferred from the DNA. The data show about 230,000 clones, around 78% seen once. Sequences were obtained from peripheral blood. This receptor was identified in a woman between 65 and 79 years old with active or convalescent COVID-19.

DNA for the CDR3: TGTGCCAGCAGTTATCTACAGAAGGCTTTCTTT. It is translated as CASSYLQKAFF. J is TRBJ1-1 and V is TRBV6-2 or TRBV6-3; D is unresolved. The CDR3 is 11 amino acids. V lost 3 bases and J 11 bases, leaving 10 bases between the germline ends. In germline, CDR1 is MNHEY, CDR2 SVGEGT.